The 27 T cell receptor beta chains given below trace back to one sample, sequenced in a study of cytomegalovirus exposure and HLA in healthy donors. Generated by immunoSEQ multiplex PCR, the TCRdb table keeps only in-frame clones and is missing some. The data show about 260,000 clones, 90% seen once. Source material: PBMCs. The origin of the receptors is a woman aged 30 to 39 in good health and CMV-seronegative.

In nucleotides, the CDR3 is TGCGCCAGCAGCCAAGATAAGGCAGGGGTTAACTATGGCTACACCTTC. Translating gives CASSQDKAGVNYGYTF. The chain uses TRBV4-3 and TRBJ1-2, with TRBD1 as a possible D gene (6 bases). Trimming took off 0 bases at V and 1 base at J, with 12 bases between the two ends. CDR1 and CDR2 from the germline V gene are LGHNA and YSLEER. The CDR3 is 16 residues long.

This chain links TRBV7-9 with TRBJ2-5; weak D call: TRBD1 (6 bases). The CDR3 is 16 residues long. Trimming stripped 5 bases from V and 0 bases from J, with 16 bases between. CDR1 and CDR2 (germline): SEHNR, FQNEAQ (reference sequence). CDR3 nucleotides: TGTGCCAGCAGCCGGTGGGACAACTTGTACCAAGAGACCCAGTACTTC. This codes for CASSRWDNLYQETQYF.

The CDR3 coding sequence is TGCGCCAGCAGCCAAGAGTCAACGGGACTAGCGGGCTTGTTTTACAATGAGCAGTTCTTC. Translated, it gives CASSQESTGLAGLFYNEQFF. The chain links TRBV4-3 to TRBJ2-1, with 12 bases aligning to TRBD2. The CDR3 is 20 amino acids. Germline V CDR1 and CDR2: LGHNA, YSLEER. V dropped 0 bases and J dropped 4; count of bases not matched to a gene: 13.

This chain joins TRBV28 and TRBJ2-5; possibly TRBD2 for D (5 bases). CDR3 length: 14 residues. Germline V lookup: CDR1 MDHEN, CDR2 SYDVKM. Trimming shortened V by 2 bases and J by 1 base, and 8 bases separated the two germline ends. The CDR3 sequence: CASSLDGVQETQYF. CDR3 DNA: TGTGCCAGCAGTTTAGACGGGGTCCAAGAGACCCAGTACTTC.

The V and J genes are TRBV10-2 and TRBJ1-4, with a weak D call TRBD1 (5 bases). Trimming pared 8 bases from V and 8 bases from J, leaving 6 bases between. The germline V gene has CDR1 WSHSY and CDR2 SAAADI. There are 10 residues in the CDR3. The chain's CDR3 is CASEGEKLFF. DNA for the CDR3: TGCGCCAGCGAGGGGGAAAAACTGTTTTTT.

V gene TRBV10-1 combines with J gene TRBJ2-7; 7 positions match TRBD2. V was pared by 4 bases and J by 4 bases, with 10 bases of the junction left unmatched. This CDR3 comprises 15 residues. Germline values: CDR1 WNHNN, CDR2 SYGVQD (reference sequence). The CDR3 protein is CASSVEREPLYEQYF. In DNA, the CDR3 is TGCGCCAGCAGTGTGGAGCGGGAACCATTGTACGAGCAGTACTTC.

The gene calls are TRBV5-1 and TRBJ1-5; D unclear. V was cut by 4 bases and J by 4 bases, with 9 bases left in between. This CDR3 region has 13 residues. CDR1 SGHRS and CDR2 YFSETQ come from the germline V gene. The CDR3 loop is CASSADPNQPQHF. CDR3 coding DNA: TGCGCCAGCAGCGCGGACCCGAATCAGCCCCAGCATTTT.

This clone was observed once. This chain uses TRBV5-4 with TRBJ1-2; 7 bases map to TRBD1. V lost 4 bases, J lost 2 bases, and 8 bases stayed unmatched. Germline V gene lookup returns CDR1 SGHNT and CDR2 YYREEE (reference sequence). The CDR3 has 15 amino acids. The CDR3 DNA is TGTGCCAGCAGCGGAACCAGGGGGACGAACTATGGCTACACCTTC. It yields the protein CASSGTRGTNYGYTF.

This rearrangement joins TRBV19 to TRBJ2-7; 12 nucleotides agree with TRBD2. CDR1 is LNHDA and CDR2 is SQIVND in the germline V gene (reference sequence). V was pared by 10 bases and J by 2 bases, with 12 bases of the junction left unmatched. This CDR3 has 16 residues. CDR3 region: CATQRTSGDDTYEQYF. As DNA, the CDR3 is TGTGCCACCCAGAGGACTAGCGGGGACGACACCTACGAGCAGTACTTC.

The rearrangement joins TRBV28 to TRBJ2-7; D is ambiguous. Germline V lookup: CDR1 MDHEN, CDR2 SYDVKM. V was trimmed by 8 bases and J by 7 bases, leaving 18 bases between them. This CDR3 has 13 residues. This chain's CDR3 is CASALNWAIEQYF. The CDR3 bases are TGTGCCAGCGCTCTAAATTGGGCTATAGAGCAGTACTTC. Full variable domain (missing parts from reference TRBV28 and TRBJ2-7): DVKVTQSSRYLVKRTGEKVFLECVQDMDHENMFWYRQDPGLGLRLIYFSYDVKMKEKGDIPEGYSVSREKKERFSLILESASTNQTSMYLCASALNWAIEQYFGPGTRLTVT.

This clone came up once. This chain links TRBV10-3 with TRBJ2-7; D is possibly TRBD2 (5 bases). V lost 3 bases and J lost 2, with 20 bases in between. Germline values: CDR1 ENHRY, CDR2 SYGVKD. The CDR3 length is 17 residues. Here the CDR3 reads CAISETSLAGKTYEQYF. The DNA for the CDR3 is TGTGCCATCAGTGAAACGAGTCTAGCTGGGAAAACCTACGAGCAGTACTTC.

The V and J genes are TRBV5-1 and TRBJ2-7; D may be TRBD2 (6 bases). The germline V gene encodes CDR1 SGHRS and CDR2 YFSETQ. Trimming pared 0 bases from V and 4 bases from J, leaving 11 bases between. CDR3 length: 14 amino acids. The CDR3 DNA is TGCGCCAGCAGCTTGGAGGGCGGGAATTACGAGCAGTACTTC. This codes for CASSLEGGNYEQYF.

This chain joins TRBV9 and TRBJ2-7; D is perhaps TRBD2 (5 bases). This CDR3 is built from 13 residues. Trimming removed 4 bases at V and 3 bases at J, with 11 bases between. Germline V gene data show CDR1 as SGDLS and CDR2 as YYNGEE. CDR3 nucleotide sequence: TGTGCCAGCAGCCCTAGCCGGAGCTACGAGCAGTACTTC. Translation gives CASSPSRSYEQYF. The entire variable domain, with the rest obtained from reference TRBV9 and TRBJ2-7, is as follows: DSGVTQTPKHLITATGQRVTLRCSPRSGDLSVYWYQQSLDQGLQFLIQYYNGEERAKGNILERFSAQQFPDLHSELNLSSLELGDSALYFCASSPSRSYEQYFGPGTRLTVT.

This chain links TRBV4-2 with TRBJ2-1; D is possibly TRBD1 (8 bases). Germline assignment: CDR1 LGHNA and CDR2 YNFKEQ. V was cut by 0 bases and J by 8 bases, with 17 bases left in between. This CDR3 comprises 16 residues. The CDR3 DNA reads TGTGCCAGCAGCCAAGAGGCAGGGGGCGCGGGGGATGAGCAGTTCTTC. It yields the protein CASSQEAGGAGDEQFF.

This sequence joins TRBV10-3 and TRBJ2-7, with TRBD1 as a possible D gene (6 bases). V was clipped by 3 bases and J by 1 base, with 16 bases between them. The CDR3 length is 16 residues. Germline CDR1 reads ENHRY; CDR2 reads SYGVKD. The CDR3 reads CAISDTGTPHSYEQYF. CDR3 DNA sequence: TGTGCCATCAGTGACACTGGGACACCCCATTCCTACGAGCAGTACTTC.

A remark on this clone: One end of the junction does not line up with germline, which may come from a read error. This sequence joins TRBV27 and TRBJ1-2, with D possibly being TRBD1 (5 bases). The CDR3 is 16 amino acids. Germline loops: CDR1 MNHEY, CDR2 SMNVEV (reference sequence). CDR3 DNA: TGTGCCAGTAGTTTAGGCCAGGGCCTTCATAACTATGGCTACACCTTC. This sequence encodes CASSLGQGLHNYGYTF.

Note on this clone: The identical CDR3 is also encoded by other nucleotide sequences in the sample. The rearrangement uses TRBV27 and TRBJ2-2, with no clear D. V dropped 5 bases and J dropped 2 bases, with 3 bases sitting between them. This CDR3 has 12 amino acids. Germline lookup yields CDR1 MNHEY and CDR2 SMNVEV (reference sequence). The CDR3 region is CASSPNTGELFF. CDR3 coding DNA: TGTGCCAGCAGTCCAAACACCGGGGAGCTGTTTTTT.

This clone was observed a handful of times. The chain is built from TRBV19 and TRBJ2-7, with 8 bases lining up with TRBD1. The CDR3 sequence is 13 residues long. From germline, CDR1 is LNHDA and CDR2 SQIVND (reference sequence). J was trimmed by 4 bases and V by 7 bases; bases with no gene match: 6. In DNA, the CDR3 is TGTGCCAGTAACATCGGACAGGGTTACGAGCAGTACTTC. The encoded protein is CASNIGQGYEQYF.

The CDR3 here is CASSWGQGAGYEQYF. The CDR3 bases are TGTGCCAGCAGCTGGGGACAGGGGGCTGGGTACGAGCAGTACTTC. The chain is built from TRBV5-8 and TRBJ2-7, with 12 nucleotides matching TRBD1. The germline V gene has CDR1 SGHTS and CDR2 YDEGEE. With V trimmed by 3 bases and J by 4 bases, 5 bases remained unmatched. This CDR3 is 15 amino acids long.

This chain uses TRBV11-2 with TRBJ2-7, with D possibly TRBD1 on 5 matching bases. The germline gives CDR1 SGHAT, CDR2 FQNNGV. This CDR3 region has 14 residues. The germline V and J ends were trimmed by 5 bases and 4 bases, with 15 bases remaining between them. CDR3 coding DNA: TGTGCCAGCAGCCCCCCAGGGCGAGTATACGAGCAGTACTTC. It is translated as CASSPPGRVYEQYF.

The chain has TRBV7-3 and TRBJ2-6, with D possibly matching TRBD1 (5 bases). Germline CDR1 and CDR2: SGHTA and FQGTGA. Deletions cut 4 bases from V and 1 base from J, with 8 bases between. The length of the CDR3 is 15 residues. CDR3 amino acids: CASSSSGSGANVLTF. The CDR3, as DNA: TGTGCCAGCAGCTCGTCAGGGTCTGGGGCCAACGTCCTGACTTTC.

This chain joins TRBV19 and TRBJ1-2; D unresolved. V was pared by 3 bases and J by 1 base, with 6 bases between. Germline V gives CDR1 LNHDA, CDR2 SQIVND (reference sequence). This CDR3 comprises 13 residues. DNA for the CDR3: TGTGCCAGTAGTATTGGGATTAACTATGGCTACACCTTC. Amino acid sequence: CASSIGINYGYTF.

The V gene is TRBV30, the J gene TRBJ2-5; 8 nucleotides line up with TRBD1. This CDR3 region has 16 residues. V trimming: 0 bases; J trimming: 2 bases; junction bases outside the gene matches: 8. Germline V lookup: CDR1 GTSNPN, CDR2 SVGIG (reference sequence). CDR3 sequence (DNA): TGTGCCTGGAGTGTACCCTTACAGGGGGGTCAAGAGACCCAGTACTTC. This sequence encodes CAWSVPLQGGQETQYF.

In DNA form, the CDR3 reads TGTGCCAGCAGTTTGGAACAGGGCTCTTACGAGCAGTACTTC. Its translation: CASSLEQGSYEQYF. V and J are TRBV28 and TRBJ2-7, with a tentative D call TRBD1 (6 bases). The V end was cut by 3 bases, the J end by 4 bases, with 13 bases between. The CDR3 is 14 amino acids. From germline, CDR1 is MDHEN and CDR2 SYDVKM.

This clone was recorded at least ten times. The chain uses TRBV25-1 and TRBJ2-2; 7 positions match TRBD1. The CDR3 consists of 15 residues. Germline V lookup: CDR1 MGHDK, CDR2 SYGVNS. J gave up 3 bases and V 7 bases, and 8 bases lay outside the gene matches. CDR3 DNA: TGTGCCAGCAAAACAGGGGTCGGCGACACCGGGGAGCTGTTTTTT. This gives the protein CASKTGVGDTGELFF.

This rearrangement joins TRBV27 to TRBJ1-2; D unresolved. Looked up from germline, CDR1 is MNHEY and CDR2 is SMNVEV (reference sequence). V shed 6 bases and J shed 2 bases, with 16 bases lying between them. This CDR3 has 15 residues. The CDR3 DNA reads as TGTGCCAGCAGCCCCACCGGGATTGTCAACTATGGCTACACCTTC. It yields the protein CASSPTGIVNYGYTF.

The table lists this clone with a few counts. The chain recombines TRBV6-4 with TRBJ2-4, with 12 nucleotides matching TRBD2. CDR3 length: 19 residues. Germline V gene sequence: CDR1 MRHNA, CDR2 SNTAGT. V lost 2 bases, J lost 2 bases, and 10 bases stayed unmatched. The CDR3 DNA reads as TGTGCCAGCAGTGACCCTAAGACTAGCGGGAGTCGATCCAAAAACATTCAGTACTTC. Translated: CASSDPKTSGSRSKNIQYF.